This is a list of T cell receptor beta chains from one sample in a study of blood T cells in healthy people across ages. Via MiXCR, TCRdb re-called the 5' RACE reads, giving one row per CDR3 protein. The sample carries over a million distinct CDR3 sequences, 35% to 45% recorded once. What was sequenced was blood. The receptors stem from a woman aged 18 to 35 in good health. Each CDR3 is given with its conserved first and last residue. Fields, in order: D gene, clone size, J gene, V gene, CDR3 protein, CDR3 DNA. The D gene is left open where the match is weak. A row's size may be missing; if present it is once, few, many or a size class.

>.|.|TRBJ1-2|TRBV9
CASCPGNGYGYTF
TGTGCCTCCTGCCCCGGAAATGGCTATGGCTACACCTTC
>TRBD1|.|TRBJ1-2|TRBV20-1
CSARDSLTGNGYTF
TGCAGTGCTAGAGATAGCCTGACAGGGAACGGCTACACCTTC
>.|once|TRBJ2-1|TRBV4-1
CASSPRRNEQFF
TGCGCCAGCAGCCCGAGGCGGAATGAGCAGTTCTTC
>TRBD1|.|TRBJ2-3|TRBV5-1
CASIEGAGSDTQYF
TGCGCCAGCATCGAGGGGGCTGGGTCGGATACGCAGTATTTT
>.|.|TRBJ2-2|TRBV2
CANSVREPTGELFF
TGTGCCAACTCTGTACGAGAACCCACCGGGGAGCTGTTTTTT
>.|.|TRBJ1-6|TRBV20-1
CSARLGSRNSPLHF
TGCAGTGCTAGACTGGGCAGTCGGAATTCACCCCTCCACTTT
>.|.|TRBJ2-5|TRBV4-1
CASSQDLARETQYF
TGCGCCAGCAGCCAAGATCTGGCAAGGGAGACCCAGTACTTC
>TRBD1|.|TRBJ2-5|TRBV12-5
CASGLATDRGRGKTQYF
TGTGCTAGTGGTTTGGCAACCGACAGGGGGCGCGGAAAGACCCAGTACTTC
>TRBD2|.|TRBJ2-5|TRBV27
CASSWRAGEETQYF
TGTGCCAGCAGTTGGCGAGCGGGAGAGGAGACCCAGTACTTC
>.|few|TRBJ1-1|TRBV27
CATQGQGLMNTEAFF
TGTGCCACCCAAGGGCAGGGGCTTATGAACACTGAAGCTTTCTTT
>TRBD2|few|TRBJ2-3|TRBV29-1
CSANVASGNTDTQYF
TGCAGCGCAAATGTGGCTAGCGGGAACACAGATACGCAGTATTTT
>.|few|TRBJ2-3|TRBV20-1
CSVTRAGVRDTQYF
TGCAGTGTCACTCGGGCAGGGGTCAGGGATACGCAGTATTTT
>TRBD1|.|TRBJ2-7|TRBV7-9
CASSQDRCAYEQYF
TGTGCCAGCAGCCAGGACAGGTGCGCCTACGAGCAGTACTTC
>.|few|TRBJ2-1|TRBV7-2
CASSLGRPPRTSNEQFF
TGTGCCAGCAGCTTAGGCCGACCTCCTCGAACTAGCAATGAGCAGTTCTTC
>TRBD1|.|TRBJ2-7|TRBV20-1
CSARGGQGYEQYF
TGCAGTGCTAGAGGCGGACAGGGCTACGAGCAGTACTTC
>.|.|TRBJ1-5|TRBV20-1
CSAREGGGKPQHF
TGCAGTGCTAGAGAGGGAGGGGGTAAGCCCCAGCATTTT
>.|.|TRBJ2-1|TRBV15
CATSRVPFDPSSYNEQFF
TGTGCCACCAGCAGAGTCCCCTTTGACCCGAGCTCCTACAATGAGCAGTTCTTC
>TRBD1|few|TRBJ1-1|TRBV7-2
CASSKQGVTEAFF
TGTGCCAGCAGCAAACAGGGGGTCACTGAAGCTTTCTTT